The T cell receptor beta chain under discussion was sequenced for a study of cytomegalovirus exposure and HLA in healthy donors. In the study overall: Earlier results showed approximately 120 million unique TCR beta sequences derived from approximately 170 million T cells.

Among the donors, all were healthy bone marrow donors. The ends lost 5 bases at V and 2 bases at J; junction bases unmatched: 12. Germline CDR1 and CDR2: GTSNPN and SVGIG (reference sequence). The CDR3 is 17 amino acids. Study outcomes and limitations: Cytomegalovirus association was assigned to more than 150 TCR beta chains.

This PCR relied on a set of 60 Vbeta primers and 13 Jbeta primers. The assay was immunoSEQ multiplex PCR, and TCRdb's table has in-frame clones only and misses some. The sample shows some 180,000 clones, roughly three quarters of them seen only once. This clone was seen more than once but under ten times. As yet, its antigen is unknown. This TCR came from a woman between 25 and 40 years old in good health and CMV-seropositive. The V gene is TRBV30, the J gene TRBJ2-6; TRBD1 aligns across 7 bases. Sequencing was performed on PBMCs. CDR3 nucleotides: TGTGCCTGGGGTAGGGACAGAGTGAAGACTGGGGCCAACGTCCTGACTTTC. It is translated as CAWGRDRVKTGANVLTF.